The rows below give T cell receptor beta chains drawn from one sample of a study of CD8+CD57+ T cells in acquired aplastic anemia. A single record per CDR3 protein comes from TCRdb applying MiXCR to the reads. There are tens of thousands of distinct CDR3 sequences in the sample; roughly 69% occur only once, and roughly three fifths lies in the top ten. The sequenced sample was sorted CD4+, CD8+, or CD8+CD57+ T cells (not recorded which) from PBMCs. These receptors were taken from a human donor with aplastic anemia. Both conserved end residues are trimmed from each CDR3. Each record gives: J gene, V gene, CDR3 protein.

j_call: TRBJ2-1; v_call: TRBV24-1; cdr3_aa: ATSEGLSEQF
j_call: TRBJ2-3; v_call: TRBV10-1; cdr3_aa: ASRKKVTLGDTQY
j_call: TRBJ2-2; v_call: TRBV19; cdr3_aa: ASMDRTNTGELF
j_call: TRBJ1-6; v_call: TRBV5-1; cdr3_aa: ASSPDARDRDNSPLH
j_call: TRBJ1-2; v_call: TRBV19; cdr3_aa: ASTLSHGLYGYT
j_call: TRBJ1-1; v_call: TRBV15; cdr3_aa: ATSRVIGPSEAF
j_call: TRBJ2-7; v_call: TRBV3-1; cdr3_aa: ASSQGGQGESYEQY
j_call: TRBJ2-7; v_call: TRBV20-1; cdr3_aa: SASEGGYEQY
j_call: TRBJ2-7; v_call: TRBV19; cdr3_aa: ASSIPGSYEQY
j_call: TRBJ2-1; v_call: TRBV4-2; cdr3_aa: ASSQGNGGTEQF